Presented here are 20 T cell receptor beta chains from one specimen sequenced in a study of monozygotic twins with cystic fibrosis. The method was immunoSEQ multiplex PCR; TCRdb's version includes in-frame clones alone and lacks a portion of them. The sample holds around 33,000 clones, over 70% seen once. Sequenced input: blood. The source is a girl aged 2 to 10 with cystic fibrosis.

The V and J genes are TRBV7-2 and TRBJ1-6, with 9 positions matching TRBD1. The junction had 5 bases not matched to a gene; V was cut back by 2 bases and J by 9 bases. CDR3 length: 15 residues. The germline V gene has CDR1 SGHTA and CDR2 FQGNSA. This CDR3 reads CASSLLGQGSSPLHF. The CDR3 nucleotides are TGTGCCAGCAGCTTACTGGGACAGGGTAGTTCACCCCTCCACTTT.

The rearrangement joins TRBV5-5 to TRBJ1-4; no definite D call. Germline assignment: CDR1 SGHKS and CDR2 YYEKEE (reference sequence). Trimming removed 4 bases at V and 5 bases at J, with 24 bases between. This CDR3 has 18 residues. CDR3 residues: CASSHKDRRILSNEKLFF. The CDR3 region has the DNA TGTGCCAGCAGCCATAAGGACCGGCGAATCCTCTCAAATGAAAAACTGTTTTTT.

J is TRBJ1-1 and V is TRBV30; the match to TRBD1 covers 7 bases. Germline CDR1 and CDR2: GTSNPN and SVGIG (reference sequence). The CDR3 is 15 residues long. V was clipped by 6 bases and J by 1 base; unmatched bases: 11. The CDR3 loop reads CACLQGGLENTEAFF. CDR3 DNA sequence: TGTGCCTGTCTCCAAGGGGGCTTAGAGAACACTGAAGCTTTCTTT. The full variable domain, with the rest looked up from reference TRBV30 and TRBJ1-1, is SQTIHQWPATLVQPVGSPLSLECTVEGTSNPNLYWYRQAAGRGLQLLFYSVGIGQISSEVPQNLSASRPQDRQFILSSKKLLLSDSGFYLCACLQGGLENTEAFFGQGTRLTVV.

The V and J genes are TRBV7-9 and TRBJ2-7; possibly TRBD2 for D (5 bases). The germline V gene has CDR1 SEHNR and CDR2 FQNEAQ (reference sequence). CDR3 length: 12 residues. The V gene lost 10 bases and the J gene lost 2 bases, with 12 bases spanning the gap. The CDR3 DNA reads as TGTGCCACCGACCCACTAGCCTACGAGCAGTACTTC. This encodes CATDPLAYEQYF.

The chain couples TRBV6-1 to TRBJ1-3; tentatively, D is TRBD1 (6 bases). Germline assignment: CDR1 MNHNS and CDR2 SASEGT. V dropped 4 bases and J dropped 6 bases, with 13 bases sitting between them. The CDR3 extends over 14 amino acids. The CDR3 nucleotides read TGTGCCAGCAGTGCTGGGGCAGGGGCAAACACCATATATTTT. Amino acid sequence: CASSAGAGANTIYF.

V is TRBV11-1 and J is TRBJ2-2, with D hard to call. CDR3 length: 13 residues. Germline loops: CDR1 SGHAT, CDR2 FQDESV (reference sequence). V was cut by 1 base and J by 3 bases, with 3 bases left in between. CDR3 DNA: TGTGCCAGCAGCTTAGAGTACACCGGGGAGCTGTTTTTT. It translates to CASSLEYTGELFF.

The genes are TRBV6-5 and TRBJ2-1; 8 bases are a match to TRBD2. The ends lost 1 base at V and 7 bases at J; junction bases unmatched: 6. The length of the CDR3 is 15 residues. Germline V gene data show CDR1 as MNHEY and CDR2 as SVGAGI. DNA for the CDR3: TGTGCCAGCAGTTACTTACTAGCGGCGGGGAATGAGCAGTTCTTC. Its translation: CASSYLLAAGNEQFF.

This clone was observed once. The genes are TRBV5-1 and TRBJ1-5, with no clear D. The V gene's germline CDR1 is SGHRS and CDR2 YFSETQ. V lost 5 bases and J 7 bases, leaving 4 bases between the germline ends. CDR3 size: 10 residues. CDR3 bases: TGCGCCAGCAGGTCCCAGCCCCAGCATTTT. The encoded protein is CASRSQPQHF.

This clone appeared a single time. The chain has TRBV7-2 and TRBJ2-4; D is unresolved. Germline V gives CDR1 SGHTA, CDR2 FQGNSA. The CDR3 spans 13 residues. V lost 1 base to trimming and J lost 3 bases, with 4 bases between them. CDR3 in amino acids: CASSLGLKNIQYF. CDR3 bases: TGTGCCAGCAGCTTAGGCCTCAAAAACATTCAGTACTTC.

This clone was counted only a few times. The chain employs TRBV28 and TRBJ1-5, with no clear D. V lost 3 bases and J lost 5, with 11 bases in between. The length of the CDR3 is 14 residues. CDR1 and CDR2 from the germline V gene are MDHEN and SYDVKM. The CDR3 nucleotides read TGTGCCAGCAGTTTGATAGGGTTCGATCAGCCCCAGCATTTT. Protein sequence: CASSLIGFDQPQHF.

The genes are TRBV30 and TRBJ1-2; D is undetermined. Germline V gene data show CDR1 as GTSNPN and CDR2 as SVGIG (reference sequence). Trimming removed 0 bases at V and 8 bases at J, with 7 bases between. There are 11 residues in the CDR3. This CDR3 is CAWSVPVGYTF. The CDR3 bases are TGTGCCTGGAGTGTACCGGTCGGCTACACCTTC. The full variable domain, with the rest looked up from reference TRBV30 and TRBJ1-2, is SQTIHQWPATLVQPVGSPLSLECTVEGTSNPNLYWYRQAAGRGLQLLFYSVGIGQISSEVPQNLSASRPQDRQFILSSKKLLLSDSGFYLCAWSVPVGYTFGSGTRLTVV.

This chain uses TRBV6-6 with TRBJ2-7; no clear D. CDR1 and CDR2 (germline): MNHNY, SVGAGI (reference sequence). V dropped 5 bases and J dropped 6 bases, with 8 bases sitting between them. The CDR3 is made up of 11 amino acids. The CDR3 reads CASSPRTEQYF. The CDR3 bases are TGTGCCAGCAGTCCCCGGACCGAGCAGTACTTC.

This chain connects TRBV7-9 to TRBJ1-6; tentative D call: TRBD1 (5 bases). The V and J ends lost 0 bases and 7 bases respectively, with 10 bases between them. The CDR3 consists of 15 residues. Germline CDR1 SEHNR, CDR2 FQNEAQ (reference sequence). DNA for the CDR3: TGTGCCAGCAGCTTAGCAGACAGAGAAAATTCACCCCTCCACTTT. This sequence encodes CASSLADRENSPLHF.

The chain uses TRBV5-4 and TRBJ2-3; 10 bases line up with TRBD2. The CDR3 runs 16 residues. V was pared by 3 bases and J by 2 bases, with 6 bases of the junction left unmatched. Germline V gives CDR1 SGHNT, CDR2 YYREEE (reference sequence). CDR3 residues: CASSSRTSGVTDTQYF. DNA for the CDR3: TGTGCCAGCAGCTCTAGAACTAGCGGGGTCACAGATACGCAGTATTTT.

CDR3 nucleotides: TGTGCCTCCCTTGGGACAGGGTGGCGAACTAATGAAAAACTGTTTTTT. The encoded protein is CASLGTGWRTNEKLFF. The chain employs TRBV30 and TRBJ1-4; 9 bases are a match to TRBD1. CDR1 and CDR2 (germline): GTSNPN, SVGIG (reference sequence). V lost 7 bases and J lost 1; bases outside the gene matches: 10. The CDR3 has 16 residues.

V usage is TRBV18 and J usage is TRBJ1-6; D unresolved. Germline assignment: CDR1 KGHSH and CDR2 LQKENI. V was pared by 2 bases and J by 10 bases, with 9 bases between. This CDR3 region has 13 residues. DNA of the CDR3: TGTGCCAGCTCACCAGGTAGAGGGTCACCCCTCCACTTT. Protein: CASSPGRGSPLHF. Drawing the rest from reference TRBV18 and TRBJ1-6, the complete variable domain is NAGVMQNPRHLVRRRGQEARLRCSPMKGHSHVYWYRQLPEEGLKFMVYLQKENIIDESGMPKERFSAEFPKEGPSILRIQQVVRGDSAAYFCASSPGRGSPLHFGNGTRLTVT.

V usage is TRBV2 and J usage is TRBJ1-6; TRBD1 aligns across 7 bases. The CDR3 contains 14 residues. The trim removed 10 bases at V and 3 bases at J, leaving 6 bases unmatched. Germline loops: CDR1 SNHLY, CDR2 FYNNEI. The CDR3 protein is CATKDRDYNSPLHF. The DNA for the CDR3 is TGTGCCACCAAAGACAGGGACTATAATTCACCCCTCCACTTT.

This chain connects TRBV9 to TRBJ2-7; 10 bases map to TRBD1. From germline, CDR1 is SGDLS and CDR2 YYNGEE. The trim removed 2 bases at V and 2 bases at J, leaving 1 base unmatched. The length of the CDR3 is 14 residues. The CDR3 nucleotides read TGTGCCAGCAGCGTGGGACAGGGGACCTACGAGCAGTACTTC. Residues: CASSVGQGTYEQYF.

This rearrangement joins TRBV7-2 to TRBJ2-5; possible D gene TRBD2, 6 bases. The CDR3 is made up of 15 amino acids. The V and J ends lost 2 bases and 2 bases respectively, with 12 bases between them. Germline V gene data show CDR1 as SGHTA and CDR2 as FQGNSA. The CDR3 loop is CASSLQRATQETQYF. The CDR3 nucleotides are TGTGCCAGCAGCTTACAGCGGGCGACACAAGAGACCCAGTACTTC.

CDR3 amino acids: CASSVGQDRAIHEQYF. The CDR3 region has the DNA TGTGCCAGCAGCGTAGGTCAGGACAGAGCCATCCACGAGCAGTACTTC. This rearrangement joins TRBV9 to TRBJ2-7; a possible D gene is TRBD1 (6 bases). CDR1 and CDR2 (germline): SGDLS, YYNGEE. Trimming left V 0 bases short and J 5 bases short, with 18 bases between. CDR3 length equals 16 residues. The variable domain in full, with the rest retrieved from reference TRBV9 and TRBJ2-7, is DSGVTQTPKHLITATGQRVTLRCSPRSGDLSVYWYQQSLDQGLQFLIQYYNGEERAKGNILERFSAQQFPDLHSELNLSSLELGDSALYFCASSVGQDRAIHEQYFGPGTRLTVT.